The T cell receptor beta chain described here comes from a study of blood T cell repertoires in COVID-19. The V gene lost 7 bases and the J gene lost 8 bases, with 9 bases spanning the gap. Germline assignment: CDR1 DFQATT and CDR2 SNEGSKA (reference sequence). The CDR3 spans 10 residues. Profiled with immunoSEQ multiplex PCR; TCRdb holds only in-frame clones, not every one. This table holds fewer than 250,000 clones, more than 70% found once. The sample holds one count of this clone. The sequencing sample was made of peripheral blood. The receptor comes from a woman in her forties or fifties with acute or convalescent COVID-19. The chain carries TRBV20-1 and TRBJ2-1; D uncertain. The CDR3 spells CSVSVYEQFF. For the CDR3, the DNA is TGCAGTGTATCCGTATATGAGCAGTTCTTC.